This record covers a single T cell receptor beta chain. Data came from immunoSEQ multiplex PCR; TCRdb stores just in-frame clones and leaves some out. The data show 250,000 to 350,000 clones, around 90% seen once. These data belong to a study of blood T cell repertoires in COVID-19. CDR1 is MNHEY, CDR2 SVGAGI, per germline. V shed 7 bases and J shed 5 bases, with 20 bases lying between them. CDR3 length: 15 residues. The chain carries TRBV6-5 and TRBJ1-1; unclear D gene. This clonotype originated in a woman aged 30 to 39 with COVID-19, enrolled during active disease. The sample consisted of peripheral blood. For the CDR3, the DNA is TGTGCCAGCAATCGAAAACCTCAGGTGCCGACTGAAGCTTTCTTT. This gives the protein CASNRKPQVPTEAFF.